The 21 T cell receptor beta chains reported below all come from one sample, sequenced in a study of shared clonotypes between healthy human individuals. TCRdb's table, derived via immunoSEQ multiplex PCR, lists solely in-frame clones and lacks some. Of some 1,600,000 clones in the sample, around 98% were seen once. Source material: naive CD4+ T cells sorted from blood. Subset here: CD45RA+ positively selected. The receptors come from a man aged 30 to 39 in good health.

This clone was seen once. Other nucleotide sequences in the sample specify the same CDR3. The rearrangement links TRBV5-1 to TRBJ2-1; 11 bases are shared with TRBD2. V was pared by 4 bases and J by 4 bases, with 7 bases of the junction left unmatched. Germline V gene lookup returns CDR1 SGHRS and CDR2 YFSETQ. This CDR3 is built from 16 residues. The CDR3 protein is CASSLVGTSGYNEQFF. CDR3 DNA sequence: TGCGCCAGCAGCCTCGTCGGGACTAGCGGATACAATGAGCAGTTCTTC. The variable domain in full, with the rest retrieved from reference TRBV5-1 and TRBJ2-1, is KAGVTQTPRYLIKTRGQQVTLSCSPISGHRSVSWYQQTPGQGLQFLFEYFSETQRNKGNFPGRFSGRQFSNSRSEMNVSTLELGDSALYLCASSLVGTSGYNEQFFGPGTRLTVL.

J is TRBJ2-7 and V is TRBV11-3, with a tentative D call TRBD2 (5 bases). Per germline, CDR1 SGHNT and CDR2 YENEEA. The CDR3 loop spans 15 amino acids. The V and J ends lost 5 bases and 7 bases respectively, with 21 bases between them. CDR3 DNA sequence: TGTGCCAGCAGCCCCAATGGGGTAGCGAGAGGGGAGCAGTACTTC. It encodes CASSPNGVARGEQYF.

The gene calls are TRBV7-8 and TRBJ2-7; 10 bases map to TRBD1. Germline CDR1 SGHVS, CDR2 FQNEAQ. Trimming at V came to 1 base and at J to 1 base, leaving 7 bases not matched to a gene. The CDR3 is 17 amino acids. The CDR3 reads CASSLDGPGQGSYEQYF. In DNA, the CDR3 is TGTGCCAGCAGCTTAGATGGTCCGGGACAGGGGTCCTACGAGCAGTACTTC.

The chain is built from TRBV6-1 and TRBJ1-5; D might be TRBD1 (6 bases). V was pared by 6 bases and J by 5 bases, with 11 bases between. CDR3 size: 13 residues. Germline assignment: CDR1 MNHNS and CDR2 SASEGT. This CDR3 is CASSRGPDQPQHF. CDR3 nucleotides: TGTGCCAGCAGCCGGGGGCCCGATCAGCCCCAGCATTTT.

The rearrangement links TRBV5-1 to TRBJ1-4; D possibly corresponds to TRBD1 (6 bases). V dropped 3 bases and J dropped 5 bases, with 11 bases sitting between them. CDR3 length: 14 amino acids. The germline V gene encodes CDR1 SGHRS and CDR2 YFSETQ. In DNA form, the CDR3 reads TGCGCCAGCAGCTCTAGGACAGCAAATGAAAAACTGTTTTTT. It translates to CASSSRTANEKLFF.

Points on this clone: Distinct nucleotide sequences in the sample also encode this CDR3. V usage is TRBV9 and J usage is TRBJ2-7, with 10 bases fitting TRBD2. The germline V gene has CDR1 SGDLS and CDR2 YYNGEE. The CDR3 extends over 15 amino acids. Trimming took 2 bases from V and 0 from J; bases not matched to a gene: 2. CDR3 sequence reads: CASSVGLAASYEQYF. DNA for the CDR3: TGTGCCAGCAGCGTCGGACTAGCGGCCTCCTACGAGCAGTACTTC.

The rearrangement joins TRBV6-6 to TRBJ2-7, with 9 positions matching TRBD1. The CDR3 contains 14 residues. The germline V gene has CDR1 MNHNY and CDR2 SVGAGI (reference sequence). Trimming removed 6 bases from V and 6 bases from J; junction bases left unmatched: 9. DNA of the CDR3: TGTGCCAGCAGGAACAGGGGGCGCCGGGGCGAGCAGTACTTC. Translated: CASRNRGRRGEQYF.

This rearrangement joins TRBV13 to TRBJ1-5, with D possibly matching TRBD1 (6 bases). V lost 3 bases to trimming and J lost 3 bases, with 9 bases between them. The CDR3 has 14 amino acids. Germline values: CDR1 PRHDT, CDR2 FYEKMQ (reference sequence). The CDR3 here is CASSLTGINQPQHF. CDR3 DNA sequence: TGTGCCAGCAGCTTGACAGGCATCAATCAGCCCCAGCATTTT.

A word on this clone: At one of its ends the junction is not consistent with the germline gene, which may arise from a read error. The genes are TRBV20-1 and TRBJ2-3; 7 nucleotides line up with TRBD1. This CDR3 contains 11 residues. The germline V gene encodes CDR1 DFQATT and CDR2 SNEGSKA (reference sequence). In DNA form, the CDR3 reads TGCAGTGCTGCCGGGACAGCTACGCAGTATTTT. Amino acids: CSAAGTATQYF.

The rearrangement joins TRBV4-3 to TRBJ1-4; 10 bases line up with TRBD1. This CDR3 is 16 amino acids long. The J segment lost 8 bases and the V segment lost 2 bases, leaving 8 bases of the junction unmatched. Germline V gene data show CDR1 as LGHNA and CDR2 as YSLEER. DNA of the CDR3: TGCGCCAGCAGCCAAACCCGGACAGGGGGATACGAAAAACTGTTTTTT. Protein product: CASSQTRTGGYEKLFF.

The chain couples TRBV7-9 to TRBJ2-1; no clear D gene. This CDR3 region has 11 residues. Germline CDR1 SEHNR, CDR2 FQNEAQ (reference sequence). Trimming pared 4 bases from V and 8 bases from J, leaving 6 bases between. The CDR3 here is CASSSEYEQFF. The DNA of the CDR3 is TGTGCCAGCAGCTCGGAGTATGAGCAGTTCTTC.

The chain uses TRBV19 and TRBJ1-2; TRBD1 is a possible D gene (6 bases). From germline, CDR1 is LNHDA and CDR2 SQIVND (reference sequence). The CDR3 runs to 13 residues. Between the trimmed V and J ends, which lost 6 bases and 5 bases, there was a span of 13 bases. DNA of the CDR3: TGTGCCAGTAGCAATCGGGACACGTATGGCTACACCTTC. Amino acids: CASSNRDTYGYTF.

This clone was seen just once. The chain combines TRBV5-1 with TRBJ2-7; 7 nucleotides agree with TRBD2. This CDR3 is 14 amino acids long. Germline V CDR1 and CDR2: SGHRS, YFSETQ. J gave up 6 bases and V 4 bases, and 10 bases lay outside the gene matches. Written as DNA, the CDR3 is TGCGCCAGCAGCACTGGGGTCGTAGCGGGCGAGCAGTACTTC. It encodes CASSTGVVAGEQYF.

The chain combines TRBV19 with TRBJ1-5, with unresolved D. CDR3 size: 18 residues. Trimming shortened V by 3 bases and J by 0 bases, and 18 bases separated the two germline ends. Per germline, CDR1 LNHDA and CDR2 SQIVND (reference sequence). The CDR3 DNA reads TGTGCCAGTAGTATCCCTTTTTCGACACTGTATAGCAATCAGCCCCAGCATTTT. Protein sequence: CASSIPFSTLYSNQPQHF.

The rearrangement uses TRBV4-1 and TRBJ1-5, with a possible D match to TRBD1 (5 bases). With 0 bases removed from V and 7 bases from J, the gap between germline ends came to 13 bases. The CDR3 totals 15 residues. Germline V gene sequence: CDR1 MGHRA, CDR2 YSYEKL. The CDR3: CASSQDIGAPQPQHF. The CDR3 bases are TGCGCCAGCAGCCAAGATATCGGGGCCCCCCAGCCCCAGCATTTT.

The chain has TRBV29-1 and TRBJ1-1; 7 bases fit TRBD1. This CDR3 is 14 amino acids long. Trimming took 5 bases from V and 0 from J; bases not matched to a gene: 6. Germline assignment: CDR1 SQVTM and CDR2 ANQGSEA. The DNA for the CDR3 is TGCAGCGTTAATAGGGGGCAGATGAACACTGAAGCTTTCTTT. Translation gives CSVNRGQMNTEAFF.

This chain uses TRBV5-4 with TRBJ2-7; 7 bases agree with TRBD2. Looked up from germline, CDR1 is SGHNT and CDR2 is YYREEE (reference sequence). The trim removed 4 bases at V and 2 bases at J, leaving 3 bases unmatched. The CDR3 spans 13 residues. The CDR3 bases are TGTGCCAGCAGCATAGGGACTACCTACGAGCAGTACTTC. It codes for CASSIGTTYEQYF.

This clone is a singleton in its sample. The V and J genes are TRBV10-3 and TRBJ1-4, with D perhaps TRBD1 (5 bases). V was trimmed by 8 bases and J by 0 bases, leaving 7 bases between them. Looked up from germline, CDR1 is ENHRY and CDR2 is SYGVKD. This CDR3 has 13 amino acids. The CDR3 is CAIRGATNEKLFF. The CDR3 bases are TGTGCCATCCGGGGGGCAACTAATGAAAAACTGTTTTTT.

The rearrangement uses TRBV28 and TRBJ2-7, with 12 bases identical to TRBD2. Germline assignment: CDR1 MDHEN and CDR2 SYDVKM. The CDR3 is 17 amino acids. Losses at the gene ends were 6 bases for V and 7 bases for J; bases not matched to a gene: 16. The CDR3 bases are TGTGCCAGCAGATCACTAGCGGGAGGTTCTGCGGGGTGGGAGCAGTACTTC. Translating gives CASRSLAGGSAGWEQYF.

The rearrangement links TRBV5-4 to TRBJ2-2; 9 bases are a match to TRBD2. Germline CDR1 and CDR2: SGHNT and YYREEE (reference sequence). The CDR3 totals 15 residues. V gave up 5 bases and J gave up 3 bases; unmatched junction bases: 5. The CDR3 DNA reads TGTGCCAGCAGAGGCGGGACTAGCCACACCGGGGAGCTGTTTTTT. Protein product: CASRGGTSHTGELFF.

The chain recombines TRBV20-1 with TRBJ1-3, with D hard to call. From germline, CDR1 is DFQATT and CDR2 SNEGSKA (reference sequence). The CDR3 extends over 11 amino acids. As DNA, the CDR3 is TGCGGAAAGAACAGAGGAAACACCATATATTTT. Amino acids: CGKNRGNTIYF.